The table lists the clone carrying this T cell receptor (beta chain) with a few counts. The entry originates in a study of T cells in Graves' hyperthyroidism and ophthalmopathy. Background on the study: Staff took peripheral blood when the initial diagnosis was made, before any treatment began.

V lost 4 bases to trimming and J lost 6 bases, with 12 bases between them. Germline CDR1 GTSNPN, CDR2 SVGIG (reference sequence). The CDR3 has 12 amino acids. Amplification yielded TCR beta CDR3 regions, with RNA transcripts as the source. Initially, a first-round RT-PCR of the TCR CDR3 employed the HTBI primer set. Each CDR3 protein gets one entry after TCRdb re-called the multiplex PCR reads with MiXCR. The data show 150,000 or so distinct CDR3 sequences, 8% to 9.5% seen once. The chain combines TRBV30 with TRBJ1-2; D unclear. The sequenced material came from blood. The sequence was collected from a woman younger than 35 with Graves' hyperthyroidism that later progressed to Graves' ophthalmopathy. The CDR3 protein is CAWISRIDGYTF. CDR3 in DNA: TGTGCCTGGATTTCCCGGATCGATGGCTACACCTTC.